Presented here are 13 T cell receptor beta chains from one specimen sequenced in a study of cytomegalovirus exposure and HLA in healthy donors. The PCR ran on 60 Vbeta and 13 Jbeta primers. Libraries were prepared by immunoSEQ multiplex PCR; TCRdb keeps only in-frame clonotypes and omits some of them. Found here are 200,000 to 250,000 clones; the top ten clones hold roughly 1.2%. Sequenced: PBMCs. The source of these receptors is a girl aged 2-10 years in good health and CMV-seropositive.

V usage is TRBV6-5 and J usage is TRBJ2-5, with D unclear. V lost 6 bases to trimming and J lost 4 bases, with 18 bases between them. CDR1 is MNHEY and CDR2 is SVGAGI in the germline V gene. The CDR3 consists of 15 residues. The DNA of the CDR3 is TGTGCCAGCAGCTTGACCCCCAGCACGGGAGAGACCCAGTACTTC. As protein: CASSLTPSTGETQYF.

The rearrangement links TRBV5-1 to TRBJ2-2; tentatively, D is TRBD2 (6 bases). V was shortened by 4 bases and J by 7 bases, with 17 bases between the two germline ends. Germline CDR1 reads SGHRS; CDR2 reads YFSETQ. This CDR3 comprises 15 residues. The CDR3 reads CASSPPYGGDGELFF. The CDR3 DNA is TGCGCCAGCAGCCCGCCCTACGGCGGGGACGGGGAGCTGTTTTTT.

The chain links TRBV7-2 to TRBJ2-5, with 11 nucleotides matching TRBD2. V shed 4 bases and J 1 base; nucleotides not matched to a gene: 5. The CDR3 has 16 residues. Germline-derived CDR1 and CDR2 are SGHTA and FQGNSA. The CDR3 spells CASSSLAGERQETQYF. Here the CDR3 DNA reads TGTGCCAGCAGCTCACTAGCGGGAGAGCGCCAAGAGACCCAGTACTTC.

The gene calls are TRBV28 and TRBJ2-6, with D possibly being TRBD2 (6 bases). Trimming cost V 3 bases and J 0 bases, with 15 bases left between them. Germline CDR1 is MDHEN and CDR2 is SYDVKM. There are 18 residues in the CDR3. The CDR3 coding sequence is TGTGCCAGCAGTTTGTTTCGTGCGGGGTTCTCTGGGGCCAACGTCCTGACTTTC. Its translation is CASSLFRAGFSGANVLTF.

The rearrangement uses TRBV27 and TRBJ2-3; D perhaps matches TRBD2 (5 bases). CDR3 length: 16 amino acids. Trimming took 4 bases from V and 3 from J, leaving 17 bases between them. Per germline, CDR1 MNHEY and CDR2 SMNVEV (reference sequence). DNA of the CDR3: TGTGCCAGCAGTTCGCCTACTAGGAGAGGGACAGATACGCAGTATTTT. This translates into CASSSPTRRGTDTQYF.

The chain carries TRBV7-3 and TRBJ2-7, with D maybe TRBD2 (6 bases). Trimming pared 1 base from V and 3 bases from J, leaving 13 bases between. The germline V gene encodes CDR1 SGHTA and CDR2 FQGTGA. The CDR3 contains 15 residues. Written as DNA, the CDR3 is TGTGCCAGCAGCTTAATGGGCGGGAATAACTACGAGCAGTACTTC. Its translation is CASSLMGGNNYEQYF.

The chain carries TRBV7-2 and TRBJ2-5; TRBD2 might be the D (5 bases). Trimming pared 6 bases from V and 2 bases from J, leaving 10 bases between. CDR3 size: 13 residues. Germline lookup yields CDR1 SGHTA and CDR2 FQGNSA. The CDR3 protein is CASSLDWQETQYF. CDR3 DNA sequence: TGTGCCAGCAGTCTGGACTGGCAAGAGACCCAGTACTTC.

The chain couples TRBV7-9 to TRBJ1-6; 12 nucleotides match TRBD1. Germline lookup yields CDR1 SEHNR and CDR2 FQNEAQ (reference sequence). V gave up 6 bases and J gave up 7 bases; unmatched junction bases: 7. The CDR3 spans 16 residues. CDR3 sequence (DNA): TGTGCCAGCAGTACGGCCGGGACAGGGGGCAATTCACCCCTCCACTTT. Its translation is CASSTAGTGGNSPLHF.

V usage is TRBV5-6 and J usage is TRBJ2-1; 7 positions match TRBD2. Unmatched junction bases numbered 7, after V lost 0 bases and J lost 16 bases. CDR1 SGHDT and CDR2 YYEEEE come from the germline V gene. The CDR3 covers 12 residues. The chain's CDR3 is CASSLASGEGFF. In nucleotides, the CDR3 is TGTGCCAGCAGCTTGGCCTCGGGGGAGGGTTTCTTC.

The chain links TRBV4-2 to TRBJ2-7; weak D call: TRBD1 (6 bases). V lost 2 bases, J lost 2 bases, and 10 bases lay in between. Germline V gene sequence: CDR1 LGHNA, CDR2 YNFKEQ. The CDR3 is made up of 14 amino acids. CDR3 residues: CASSQFGDTYEQYF. The CDR3, as DNA: TGTGCCAGCAGCCAATTCGGGGACACCTACGAGCAGTACTTC.

The rearrangement links TRBV30 to TRBJ2-1; perhaps TRBD2 as D (5 bases). The V gene lost 2 bases and the J gene lost 11 bases, with 16 bases spanning the gap. In germline, CDR1 is GTSNPN, CDR2 SVGIG (reference sequence). The CDR3 loop spans 13 amino acids. The CDR3 coding sequence is TGTGCCTGGAGTTTCTCCTACTCGGGGAAGCAGTTCTTC. Amino acids: CAWSFSYSGKQFF.

In regard to this clone: Other DNA sequences from this sample encode an identical CDR3 as well. The chain is built from TRBV19 and TRBJ1-1; TRBD1 matches at 8 bases. The germline V gene has CDR1 LNHDA and CDR2 SQIVND (reference sequence). The junction had 10 bases not matched to a gene; V was cut back by 0 bases and J by 4 bases. The CDR3 is made up of 17 amino acids. The CDR3 spells CASSIDTRGPKGTEAFF. Written as DNA, the CDR3 is TGTGCCAGTAGTATAGATACCAGGGGGCCCAAGGGCACTGAAGCTTTCTTT.

The chain joins TRBV5-4 to TRBJ2-4; no definite D call. The CDR3 spans 16 residues. Trimming removed 4 bases from V and 4 bases from J, with 18 bases in between. Germline CDR1 SGHNT, CDR2 YYREEE (reference sequence). CDR3 in amino acids: CASSATLTPTKNIQYF. The CDR3 nucleotides read TGTGCCAGCAGCGCCACCCTCACTCCAACTAAAAACATTCAGTACTTC.